This T cell receptor beta chain appears in the sequencing data of a study of blood T cell repertoires in COVID-19 (TCRdb year 2020). Looking at the study overall: Samples covering the acute and convalescent phases of COVID-19 were provided by collaborators in the United States, Italy and Spain. Subjects who had been exposed to COVID-19, were actively infected with it, or had recovered from it provided the deeply sampled blood TCRbeta repertoires that made up the dataset. The material from the prospective study consisted of cDNA or gDNA derived from T cells, B-cell-depleted T cells, or PBMCs. HLA class I and class II types, where available, came from metadata supplied by the sample provider rather than from assay-based typing. Nearly every sample came with metadata listing a de-identified subject ID, COVID-19 status, age in years and sex. The samples were drawn from two sources: the first 160 participants of the ongoing ImmuneRACE study, and 1,254 subjects contributed by 6 global collaborators. The repertoires were made available in a free public database intended to serve as a resource for research on the immune response to SARS-CoV-2.

Overall study outcomes, separate from this receptor: Clinical and demographic metadata were provided uncurated, with the amount varying by source and participant.

On this clone itself: Its antigen target is currently unknown. Base qualities are missing; no much larger clone stands one base away.

The collaborating institutions used their own protocols to collect whole blood in K2EDTA tubes. For TCRbeta analysis, collaborators shipped samples in one of three forms: frozen whole blood, isolated PBMCs, or DNA extracted from either of those sample types. The immunoSEQ Assay, a bias-controlled multiplex PCR, was used to amplify TCRbeta CDR3 regions from genomic DNA. The study's own analysis went as follows. Within the assay, amplification of reference gene primers was used to estimate how many nucleated cells each sample contained. Sequence reads were collapsed and filtered to measure the absolute abundance of every unique TCRbeta CDR3 rearrangement. Productive Simpson clonality was computed per sample as the square root of Simpson's diversity index over productive rearrangements. TCRdb stores this immuneACCESS table with in-frame sequences only. Part of the clones is absent; in the studies checked, under half of the shortfall reflects unresolved V genes, and no reason is known for the rest. V and J calls and clone size follow that table, whereas D and trimming were derived from the DNA. The sample table holds roughly 250,000 clones, of which 70% to 75% were seen once. Of the sample, about 3.5% falls within the top ten clones.

The clonotype originates from a woman of 80 years or more with acute or convalescent COVID-19. Sequences were obtained from peripheral blood.

CDR3 sequence: CASSWGTGTDTQYF. DNA sequence: TGTGCCAGCAGTTGGGGGACAGGAACAGATACGCAGTATTTT. The chain couples TRBV6-5 to TRBJ2-3, with TRBD1 matching 8 junction bases. Measured from the cysteine to the phenylalanine, the CDR3 is 14 residues long. The sequence is cut down to CDR3 DNA, 42 bases in frame from base 1. V and J are trimmed by 4 bases and 3 bases, and the gene matches miss 3 bases of the junction. CDR1 and CDR2, per the germline V gene, are MNHEY and SVGAGI.